This entry lists 31 T cell receptor beta chains sequenced from one sample in a study of cytomegalovirus exposure and HLA in healthy donors. The PCR had 60 Vbeta and 13 Jbeta primers. TCRdb keeps only in-frame clones here, not all; method: immunoSEQ multiplex PCR. The sample records tens of thousands of clones, 35% to 55% being singletons. The sequenced sample was PBMCs. These receptors were collected from a woman between 45 and 65 years old in good health and CMV-seronegative.

The table lists this clone with a few counts. The chain couples TRBV27 to TRBJ1-3; D ambiguous. Germline values: CDR1 MNHEY, CDR2 SMNVEV (reference sequence). Trimming left V 2 bases short and J 1 base short, with 6 bases between. The CDR3 is made up of 14 amino acids. CDR3 sequence reads: CASSLARSGNTIYF. In DNA, the CDR3 is TGTGCCAGCAGTTTAGCACGGTCTGGAAACACCATATATTTT.

V is TRBV10-3 and J is TRBJ1-2, with 9 bases identical to TRBD1. CDR3 length equals 13 residues. Germline V lookup: CDR1 ENHRY, CDR2 SYGVKD. Unmatched junction bases numbered 3, after V lost 5 bases and J lost 5 bases. This chain's CDR3 is CAISTGQGYGYTF. DNA of the CDR3: TGTGCCATCAGTACAGGACAGGGGTATGGCTACACCTTC.

On this clone itself: The identical CDR3 is also encoded by other nucleotide sequences in the sample. The CDR3 DNA reads TGTGCCAGCAGCTTAGGGGGACTAGCGGGGAACAATGAGCAGTTCTTC. Amino acid sequence: CASSLGGLAGNNEQFF. The chain joins TRBV7-2 to TRBJ2-1, with TRBD2 identical over 13 bases. This CDR3 is 16 amino acids long. V was clipped by 1 base and J by 5 bases; unmatched bases: 2. Germline V gene lookup returns CDR1 SGHTA and CDR2 FQGNSA.

This rearrangement joins TRBV7-6 to TRBJ2-7, with 10 nucleotides matching TRBD2. The germline gives CDR1 SGHVS, CDR2 FNYEAQ. J was trimmed by 5 bases and V by 4 bases; bases with no gene match: 11. The CDR3 has 16 amino acids. The CDR3: CASSYGTSVYPHEQYF. CDR3 bases: TGTGCCAGCAGCTACGGGACTAGCGTTTACCCCCACGAGCAGTACTTC.

This clone showed up just a few times. V is TRBV2 and J is TRBJ1-2; D gene unclear. The CDR3 has 11 amino acids. Trimming shortened V by 8 bases and J by 0 bases, and 4 bases separated the two germline ends. Germline V gene sequence: CDR1 SNHLY, CDR2 FYNNEI. The CDR3 DNA reads TGTGCCAGCGAGACTAACTATGGCTACACCTTC. It specifies CASETNYGYTF.

This clone has a handful of counts. The rearrangement links TRBV5-1 to TRBJ2-1, with TRBD1 matching 7 bases. CDR3 length: 13 amino acids. The V and J ends lost 0 bases and 6 bases, in that order; junction bases with no gene match: 0. CDR1 SGHRS and CDR2 YFSETQ come from the germline V gene. The CDR3 coding sequence is TGCGCCAGCAGCTTGGCAGGGGGCAATGAGCAGTTCTTC. This encodes CASSLAGGNEQFF.

There are a few counts of this clone. The V call is TRBV27, the J call TRBJ2-3; TRBD1 is a possible D gene (7 bases). CDR3 size: 15 residues. The ends were cut back, 6 bases at V and 4 bases at J, with 17 bases in the middle. Germline values: CDR1 MNHEY, CDR2 SMNVEV (reference sequence). The CDR3 spells CASRESPRGADTQYF. The CDR3 DNA follows: TGTGCCAGCAGAGAGAGCCCCAGGGGGGCAGATACGCAGTATTTT.

The V gene is TRBV7-9, the J gene TRBJ1-1; D might be TRBD1 (6 bases). Germline V CDR1 and CDR2: SEHNR, FQNEAQ (reference sequence). CDR3 length: 13 residues. Trimming took 4 bases from V and 1 from J, leaving 7 bases between them. The CDR3 nucleotides are TGTGCCAGCAGCTCGGGACAGAACACTGAAGCTTTCTTT. This translates into CASSSGQNTEAFF.

This clone has a handful of counts. J is TRBJ2-7 and V is TRBV6-6, with D unresolved. Between the trimmed V and J ends, which lost 5 bases and 5 bases, there was a span of 7 bases. CDR3 length equals 11 residues. Germline V gives CDR1 MNHNY, CDR2 SVGAGI (reference sequence). CDR3 loop: CASSELNEQYF. CDR3 sequence (DNA): TGTGCCAGCAGTGAACTTAACGAGCAGTACTTC.

The chain has TRBV7-9 and TRBJ1-2; D is possibly TRBD1 (5 bases). The V gene's germline CDR1 is SEHNR and CDR2 FQNEAQ (reference sequence). The CDR3 sequence is 13 residues long. The V and J ends lost 2 bases and 6 bases respectively, with 10 bases between them. The CDR3 coding sequence is TGTGCCAGCAGCTTACAGGGAAACCATGGCTACACCTTC. Translating gives CASSLQGNHGYTF.

CDR3 nucleotides: TGCGCCAGCAGCCGGGACAGGGAGAATTCACCCCTCCACTTT. This encodes CASSRDRENSPLHF. V and J are TRBV5-1 and TRBJ1-6; 9 bases align to TRBD1. V gave up 4 bases and J gave up 7 bases; unmatched junction bases: 3. Germline V gene sequence: CDR1 SGHRS, CDR2 YFSETQ. The CDR3 covers 14 residues.

The V call is TRBV5-6, the J call TRBJ1-2; D remains ambiguous. The CDR3 is 15 residues long. Germline V gene lookup returns CDR1 SGHDT and CDR2 YYEEEE. The V end was cut by 4 bases, the J end by 0 bases, with 13 bases between. CDR3 nucleotides: TGTGCCAGCAGCGAAGTGGACGGGGCTAACTATGGCTACACCTTC. It codes for CASSEVDGANYGYTF.

This clone turned up a few times. The chain couples TRBV5-6 to TRBJ2-5; 7 positions agree with TRBD1. Germline CDR1 reads SGHDT; CDR2 reads YYEEEE. J lost 3 bases, V lost 3 bases, and 8 bases had no gene match. This CDR3 comprises 15 residues. CDR3 protein: CASSSLKGTEETQYF. DNA of the CDR3: TGTGCCAGCAGCTCCCTAAAAGGGACAGAAGAGACCCAGTACTTC. The full variable domain, with the rest looked up from reference TRBV5-6 and TRBJ2-5, is DAGVTQSPTHLIKTRGQQVTLRCSPKSGHDTVSWYQQALGQGPQFIFQYYEEEERQRGNFPDRFSGHQFPNYSSELNVNALLLGDSALYLCASSSLKGTEETQYFGPGTRLLVL.

This clone was detected only a few times. This chain links TRBV15 with TRBJ1-2, with D possibly matching TRBD1 (6 bases). Trimming took 4 bases from V and 0 from J, leaving 12 bases between them. The CDR3 consists of 15 residues. The V gene's germline CDR1 is LNHNV and CDR2 YYDKDF (reference sequence). This chain's CDR3 is CATSKQDSSNYGYTF. In DNA, the CDR3 is TGTGCCACCAGCAAGCAGGACAGTTCTAACTATGGCTACACCTTC. Variable domain in full (rest from reference TRBV15 and TRBJ1-2): DAMVIQNPRYQVTQFGKPVTLSCSQTLNHNVMYWYQQKSSQAPKLLFHYYDKDFNNEADTPDNFQSRRPNTSFCFLDIRSPGLGDTAMYLCATSKQDSSNYGYTFGSGTRLTVV.

The gene calls are TRBV6-1 and TRBJ1-4; the D gene is possibly TRBD1 (5 bases). The V and J ends lost 1 base and 8 bases respectively, with 17 bases between them. The germline CDR1 and CDR2 sequences are MNHNS and SASEGT. The CDR3 spans 16 residues. The CDR3 DNA reads TGTGCCAGCAGTGAAGGCTTTCGGGGGGTAGAGGAAAAACTGTTTTTT. It yields the protein CASSEGFRGVEEKLFF.

The rearrangement joins TRBV19 to TRBJ1-3; D ambiguous. The ends were cut back, 2 bases at V and 0 bases at J, with 5 bases in the middle. This CDR3 spans 14 amino acids. Germline V gives CDR1 LNHDA, CDR2 SQIVND (reference sequence). The CDR3 nucleotides are TGTGCCAGTAGTATACCCAGCTCTGGAAACACCATATATTTT. It encodes CASSIPSSGNTIYF.

This clone was counted only a few times. This chain connects TRBV28 to TRBJ2-5, with 7 bases lining up with TRBD1. Germline CDR1 MDHEN, CDR2 SYDVKM. The trim removed 8 bases at V and 2 bases at J, leaving 11 bases unmatched. The CDR3 runs to 15 residues. The CDR3 sequence: CASRNGQAKQETQYF. The CDR3 DNA reads TGTGCCAGCCGGAATGGACAGGCGAAACAAGAGACCCAGTACTTC. The full variable domain, rest sourced from reference TRBV28 and TRBJ2-5, is DVKVTQSSRYLVKRTGEKVFLECVQDMDHENMFWYRQDPGLGLRLIYFSYDVKMKEKGDIPEGYSVSREKKERFSLILESASTNQTSMYLCASRNGQAKQETQYFGPGTRLLVL.

Only a few counts were recorded for this clone. CDR3 amino acids: CASSSRGGQGEKLFF. The CDR3 DNA sequence: TGCGCCAGCAGCAGCCGGGGGGGGCAGGGTGAAAAACTGTTTTTT. The chain joins TRBV5-1 to TRBJ1-4; D is possibly TRBD1 (6 bases). The CDR3 loop spans 15 amino acids. Germline V gene data show CDR1 as SGHRS and CDR2 as YFSETQ. V dropped 4 bases and J dropped 7 bases, with 17 bases sitting between them.

J is TRBJ2-5 and V is TRBV5-1, with TRBD1 matching 8 bases. Trimming removed 4 bases from V and 3 bases from J; junction bases left unmatched: 5. From germline, CDR1 is SGHRS and CDR2 YFSETQ. This CDR3 contains 14 residues. CDR3 residues: CASSASGGEETQYF. The CDR3 DNA follows: TGCGCCAGCAGCGCTTCAGGGGGCGAAGAGACCCAGTACTTC.

This chain uses TRBV29-1 with TRBJ1-2; D is possibly TRBD1 (5 bases). Per the germline V gene, CDR1 is SQVTM and CDR2 is ANQGSEA. Deletions cut 0 bases from V and 3 bases from J, with 26 bases between. The CDR3 is 19 amino acids. The CDR3 nucleotides are TGCAGCGTTGAAGATAGGACATTACCCTCGCCCTATCCTTACTATGGCTACACCTTC. Its protein product is CSVEDRTLPSPYPYYGYTF.

The chain employs TRBV19 and TRBJ2-7; 7 bases are a match to TRBD2. The germline V gene has CDR1 LNHDA and CDR2 SQIVND (reference sequence). Losses at the gene ends were 0 bases for V and 3 bases for J; bases not matched to a gene: 11. The CDR3 length is 17 residues. CDR3 protein: CASSIDRSGTDNYEQYF. Written as DNA, the CDR3 is TGTGCCAGTAGTATAGATCGCAGCGGGACGGACAACTACGAGCAGTACTTC. Drawing the rest from reference TRBV19 and TRBJ2-7, the complete variable domain is DGGITQSPKYLFRKEGQNVTLSCEQNLNHDAMYWYRQDPGQGLRLIYYSQIVNDFQKGDIAEGYSVSREKKESFPLTVTSAQKNPTAFYLCASSIDRSGTDNYEQYFGPGTRLTVT.

This clone was seen just once. CDR3 bases: TGTGCCTGGAGTGTACGCGGGACAGGAAATCAGCCCCAGCATTTT. Its translation is CAWSVRGTGNQPQHF. The chain links TRBV30 to TRBJ1-5; 8 bases align to TRBD1. Germline-derived CDR1 and CDR2 are GTSNPN and SVGIG (reference sequence). The CDR3 totals 15 residues. V was clipped by 0 bases and J by 4 bases; unmatched bases: 5.

The rearrangement joins TRBV19 to TRBJ2-5; tentatively, D is TRBD2 (5 bases). The germline V gene encodes CDR1 LNHDA and CDR2 SQIVND (reference sequence). The CDR3 has 12 amino acids. Trimming cost V 8 bases and J 3 bases, with 10 bases left between them. DNA for the CDR3: TGTGCCAGTGCGGGTGCGAAAGAGACCCAGTACTTC. Translation gives CASAGAKETQYF.

This clone was counted between two and nine times. The chain uses TRBV12-5 and TRBJ2-7, with 7 bases lining up with TRBD2. Trimming at V came to 5 bases and at J to 5 bases, leaving 6 bases not matched to a gene. The germline V gene encodes CDR1 LGHNT and CDR2 FRNRAP. The CDR3 consists of 13 residues. CDR3 residues: CASGPHRGDEQYF. The CDR3 coding sequence is TGTGCTAGTGGTCCCCACCGGGGGGACGAGCAGTACTTC.

In its sample, this clone was seen once. The DNA for the CDR3 is TGTGCCAGCAGTGACGGCGGGGCAGATACGCAGTATTTT. Its protein product is CASSDGGADTQYF. This chain connects TRBV2 to TRBJ2-3; D is possibly TRBD2 (6 bases). Germline V gene sequence: CDR1 SNHLY, CDR2 FYNNEI. The CDR3 runs to 13 residues. The germline V and J ends were trimmed by 3 bases and 4 bases, with 8 bases remaining between them.

This chain links TRBV28 with TRBJ1-5, with TRBD1 matching 7 bases. The CDR3 contains 14 residues. J gave up 3 bases and V 4 bases, and 3 bases lay outside the gene matches. CDR1 MDHEN and CDR2 SYDVKM come from the germline V gene. CDR3 region: CASSSTGNNQPQHF. The CDR3 DNA reads as TGTGCCAGCAGTTCGACAGGGAACAATCAGCCCCAGCATTTT.

The rearrangement joins TRBV28 to TRBJ1-3; D possibly corresponds to TRBD1 (5 bases). Germline assignment: CDR1 MDHEN and CDR2 SYDVKM. V lost 4 bases to trimming and J lost 0 bases, with 7 bases between them. The CDR3 has 14 amino acids. CDR3 sequence: CASSSDSSGNTIYF. As DNA, the CDR3 is TGTGCCAGCAGTTCTGACAGCTCTGGAAACACCATATATTTT.

The gene calls are TRBV5-1 and TRBJ1-6, with D maybe TRBD1 (5 bases). CDR1 and CDR2 (germline): SGHRS, YFSETQ. CDR3 size: 15 residues. V gave up 3 bases and J gave up 6 bases, with 13 bases separating them. CDR3 DNA: TGCGCCAGCAGCTCCAGGTGGCAGGGTAATTCACCCCTCCACTTT. Amino acids: CASSSRWQGNSPLHF.

The V call is TRBV12-5, the J call TRBJ2-3; TRBD1 aligns across 10 bases. CDR3 size: 14 residues. Germline V gene lookup returns CDR1 LGHNT and CDR2 FRNRAP. V was pared by 5 bases and J by 5 bases, with 4 bases of the junction left unmatched. The chain's CDR3 is CASGPGQGEDTQYF. As DNA, the CDR3 is TGTGCTAGTGGTCCCGGACAGGGGGAAGATACGCAGTATTTT. Together with reference TRBV12-5 and TRBJ2-3, the CDR3 gives the full variable domain: DARVTQTPRHKVTEMGQEVTMRCQPILGHNTVFWYRQTMMQGLELLAYFRNRAPLDDSGMPKDRFSAEMPDATLATLKIQPSEPRDSAVYFCASGPGQGEDTQYFGPGTRLTVL.

The CDR3, as DNA: TGTGCCACCGAGGGGGCGAACTCTGGAAACACCATATATTTT. Its protein is CATEGANSGNTIYF. The chain has TRBV15 and TRBJ1-3; TRBD1 matches at 7 bases. The germline gives CDR1 LNHNV, CDR2 YYDKDF (reference sequence). The CDR3 runs 14 residues. The junction had 4 bases not matched to a gene; V was cut back by 8 bases and J by 0 bases.

The chain combines TRBV11-2 with TRBJ2-1, with D perhaps matching TRBD2 (6 bases). From germline, CDR1 is SGHAT and CDR2 FQNNGV. The germline V and J ends were trimmed by 2 bases and 5 bases, with 13 bases remaining between them. The CDR3 is made up of 15 amino acids. For the CDR3, the DNA is TGTGCCAGCAGCTTACCGGGACTCGGACACAATGAGCAGTTCTTC. Its protein product is CASSLPGLGHNEQFF.